The text below deals with one T cell receptor (beta chain). Other DNA sequences of this sample code for an identical CDR3. The sample originates from a study of control samples from healthy donors and cancer patients. V shed 0 bases and J 4 bases; nucleotides not matched to a gene: 3. The CDR3 consists of 15 residues. Germline CDR1 and CDR2: KGHSH and LQKENI. Measured with immunoSEQ multiplex PCR; TCRdb has only the in-frame clones, and not every one. Here the sample spans 70,000 to 80,000 clones, more than 85% being singletons. This chain uses TRBV18 with TRBJ2-3, with 8 bases identical to TRBD2. This TCR came from a woman aged 45-59 years in good health. The sample taken for sequencing was blood. The CDR3 is CASSPPLAGADTQYF. DNA of the CDR3: TGTGCCAGCTCACCACCCCTAGCGGGTGCAGATACGCAGTATTTT. The entire variable domain, with the rest obtained from reference TRBV18 and TRBJ2-3, is as follows: NAGVMQNPRHLVRRRGQEARLRCSPMKGHSHVYWYRQLPEEGLKFMVYLQKENIIDESGMPKERFSAEFPKEGPSILRIQQVVRGDSAAYFCASSPPLAGADTQYFGPGTRLTVL.